The T cell receptor (beta chain) described here comes from a study of CD8+ T cells in alopecia areata. Findings and caveats of the study: For lesional scalp, especially alopecia totalis/universalis, clonality was higher than in normal scalp.

Germline CDR1 and CDR2: SQVTM and ANQGSEA. Trimming took off 6 bases at V and 8 bases at J, with 16 bases between the two ends. The CDR3 is made up of 13 amino acids. A note on this clone: Its target is not known.

The treatment is: oral pan-JAK inhibitor, 5-10 mg twice daily. Following RNA extraction, reverse transcription yielded cDNA that acted as the sequencing template. Profiling relied on immunoSEQ multiplex PCR, and the TCRdb table lists in-frame clones only, not all of them. In the table there are some 190,000 clones, around three fifths of which are singletons. V and J are TRBV29-1 and TRBJ1-4; D not certain. The sample consisted of CD4+ T cells sorted from blood, taken at week 24, from a patient treated with tofacitinib. This TCR was recovered from a human donor with alopecia areata. The CDR3 DNA follows: TGCAGCGTCGAGTTAGAAATGAACGAAAAACTGTTTTTT. This encodes CSVELEMNEKLFF.